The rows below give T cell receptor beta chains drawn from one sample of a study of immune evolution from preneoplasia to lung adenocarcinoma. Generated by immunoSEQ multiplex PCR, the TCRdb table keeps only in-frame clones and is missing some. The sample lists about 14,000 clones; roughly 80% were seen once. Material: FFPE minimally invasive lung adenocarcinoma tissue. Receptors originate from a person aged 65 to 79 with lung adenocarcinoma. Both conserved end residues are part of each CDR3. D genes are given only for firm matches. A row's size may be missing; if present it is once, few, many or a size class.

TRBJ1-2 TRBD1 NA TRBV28 CASSRTGGFLGYTF TGTGCCAGCAGCCGGACAGGGGGCTTCCTTGGCTACACCTTC
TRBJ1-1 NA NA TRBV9 CASSPGVYGTEAFF TGTGCCAGCAGCCCCGGGGTCTATGGCACTGAAGCTTTCTTT
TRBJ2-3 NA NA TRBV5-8 CASGASGDTQYF TGTGCCAGCGGAGCGTCAGGTGATACGCAGTATTTT
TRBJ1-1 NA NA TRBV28 CASVVSGEGTEAFF TGTGCCAGCGTGGTATCGGGTGAGGGCACTGAAGCTTTCTTT
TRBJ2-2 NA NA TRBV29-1 CSVRAGQRTTGELFF TGCAGCGTTCGGGCGGGACAGAGGACCACCGGGGAGCTGTTTTTT
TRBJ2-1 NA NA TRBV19 CATGPDRSSYNEQFF TGTGCCACCGGACCGGACCGAAGCTCCTACAATGAGCAGTTCTTC
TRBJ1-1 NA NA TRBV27 CASSPPGEATEAFF TGTGCCAGCAGTCCCCCAGGGGAGGCCACTGAAGCTTTCTTT
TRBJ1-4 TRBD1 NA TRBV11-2 CASSLWGQAGEKLFF TGTGCCAGCAGCTTATGGGGACAGGCGGGTGAAAAACTGTTTTTT
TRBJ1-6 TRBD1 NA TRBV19 CASSIPDRENSPLHF TGTGCCAGTAGTATCCCGGACAGGGAGAATTCACCCCTCCACTTT
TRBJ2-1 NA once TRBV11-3 CASSSPSTRVNEQFF TGTGCCAGCAGCTCTCCTTCGACTAGGGTGAATGAGCAGTTCTTC
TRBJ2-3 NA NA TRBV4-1 CASSQVDLPTDTQYF TGCGCCAGCAGCCAAGTTGATCTACCCACAGATACGCAGTATTTT
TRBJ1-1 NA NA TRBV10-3 CAISESGVGVLTEAFF TGTGCCATCAGTGAGTCGGGGGTAGGGGTGTTAACTGAAGCTTTCTTT
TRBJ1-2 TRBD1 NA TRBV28 CASSLRDRAGYTF TGTGCCAGCAGTTTACGAGACAGGGCTGGCTACACCTTC
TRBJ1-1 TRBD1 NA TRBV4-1 CASSQGDRVSTEAFF TGCGCCAGCAGCCAAGGGGACAGGGTATCCACTGAAGCTTTCTTT
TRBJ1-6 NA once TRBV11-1 CASSLSYGDNSPLHF TGTGCCAGCAGCTTATCTTACGGAGATAATTCACCCCTCCACTTT
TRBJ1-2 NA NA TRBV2 CASLGGHLYGYTF TGTGCCAGCCTGGGAGGACACCTCTATGGCTACACCTTC
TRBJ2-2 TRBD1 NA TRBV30 CAWRAGDRVGGELFF TGTGCCTGGAGAGCCGGGGACAGGGTTGGCGGGGAGCTGTTTTTT
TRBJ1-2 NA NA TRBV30 CAWSVLEGHYGYTF TGTGCCTGGAGTGTACTGGAGGGGCACTATGGCTACACCTTC
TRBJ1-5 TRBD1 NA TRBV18 CASSTGTEGNQPQHF TGTGCCAGCTCAACCGGGACAGAGGGCAATCAGCCCCAGCATTTT
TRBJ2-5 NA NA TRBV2 CASEGYQETQYF TGTGCCAGCGAGGGGTACCAAGAGACCCAGTACTTC
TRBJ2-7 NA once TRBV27 CASSPQEGGVYEQYF TGTGCCAGCAGTCCCCAGGAGGGTGGTGTCTACGAGCAGTACTTC
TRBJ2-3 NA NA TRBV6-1 CASRTDTQYF TGTGCCAGCAGAACAGATACGCAGTATTTT
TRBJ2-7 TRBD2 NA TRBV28 CARSFGGAYEQYF TGTGCCAGATCTTTTGGGGGGGCCTACGAGCAGTACTTC
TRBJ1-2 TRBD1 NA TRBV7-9 CASSLASGTGDGYTF TGTGCCAGCAGCTTAGCTAGTGGGACAGGCGATGGCTACACCTTC
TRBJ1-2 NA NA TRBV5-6 CASSSTGGSNYGYTF TGTGCCAGCAGCTCGACTGGGGGCTCTAACTATGGCTACACCTTC
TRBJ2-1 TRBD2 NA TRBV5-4 CASTQTSRLDEQFF TGTGCCTCAACCCAGACTAGCCGCCTGGATGAGCAGTTCTTC
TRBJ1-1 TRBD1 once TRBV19 CASNTGGATEAFF TGTGCCAGTAACACAGGGGGCGCGACTGAAGCTTTCTTT
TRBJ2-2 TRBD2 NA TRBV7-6 CASSSLAGGAGELFF TGTGCCAGCAGCTCCCTAGCGGGAGGCGCCGGGGAGCTGTTTTTT
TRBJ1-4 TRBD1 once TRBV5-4 CASSLDRGSREKLFF TGTGCCAGCAGCCTAGACAGGGGGAGCCGAGAAAAACTGTTTTTT
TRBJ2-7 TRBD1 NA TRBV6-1 CATQDARTGGEQYF TGTGCCACCCAGGACGCGAGGACAGGGGGCGAGCAGTACTTC
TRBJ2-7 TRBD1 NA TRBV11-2 CASSFNRGGYEQYF TGTGCCAGCAGCTTTAACAGGGGTGGCTACGAGCAGTACTTC
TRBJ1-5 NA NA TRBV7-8 CASSLGKYQPQHF TGTGCCAGCAGCTTGGGCAAGTATCAGCCCCAGCATTTT
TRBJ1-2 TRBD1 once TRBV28 CASGTGEDYGYTF TGTGCCAGCGGGACAGGGGAGGACTATGGCTACACCTTC
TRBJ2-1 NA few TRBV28 CASRLPLAHNEQFF TGTGCCAGCAGACTCCCCTTAGCACACAATGAGCAGTTCTTC
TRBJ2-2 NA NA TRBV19 CASSRVQGAGELFF TGTGCCAGTAGTAGGGTTCAAGGGGCCGGGGAGCTGTTTTTT
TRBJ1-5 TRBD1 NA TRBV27 CASSFSGGHQPQHF TGTGCCAGCAGTTTTTCAGGGGGTCATCAGCCCCAGCATTTT
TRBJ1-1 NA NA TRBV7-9 CASSLEPEAFF TGTGCCAGCAGCTTAGAACCTGAAGCTTTCTTT
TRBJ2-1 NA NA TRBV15 CATSRDRGAINEQFF TGTGCCACCAGCAGAGATCGGGGGGCGATCAATGAGCAGTTCTTC
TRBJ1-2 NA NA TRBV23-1 CASSLAKGGLLYGYTF TGCGCCAGCAGTCTTGCCAAGGGGGGGCTCCTCTATGGCTACACCTTC
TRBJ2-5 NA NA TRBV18 CASSPQTSETQYF TGTGCCAGCTCCCCCCAGACCTCGGAGACCCAGTACTTC
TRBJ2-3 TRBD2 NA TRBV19 CASSTSGGPSADTQYF TGTGCCAGTTCGACTAGCGGGGGGCCCAGCGCAGATACGCAGTATTTT
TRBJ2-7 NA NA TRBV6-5 CASGDTYEQYF TGTGCCAGCGGGGATACCTACGAGCAGTACTTC
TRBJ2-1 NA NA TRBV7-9 CASSPGLIVNEQFF TGTGCCAGCAGCCCAGGGTTGATCGTGAATGAGCAGTTCTTC
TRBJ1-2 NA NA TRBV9 CASSKRPGDYGYTF TGTGCCAGCAGCAAACGTCCAGGGGACTATGGCTACACCTTC
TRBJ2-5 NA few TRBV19 CASSMGHEETQYF TGTGCCAGTAGTATGGGACACGAAGAGACCCAGTACTTC
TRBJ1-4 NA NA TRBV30 CAQGWGNEKLFF TGTGCCCAAGGGTGGGGGAATGAAAAACTGTTTTTT
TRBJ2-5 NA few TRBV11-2 CASSLDPAFQTQYF TGTGCCAGCAGCTTAGATCCCGCATTTCAGACCCAGTACTTC
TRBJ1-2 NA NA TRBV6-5 CASRATPNYGYTF TGTGCCAGCAGGGCGACACCTAACTATGGCTACACCTTC
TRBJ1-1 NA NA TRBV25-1 CASSDGGRTEAFF TGTGCCAGCAGTGATGGGGGTCGAACTGAAGCTTTCTTT
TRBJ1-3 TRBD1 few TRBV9 CASSTTGESGNTIYF TGTGCCAGCAGCACAACAGGGGAATCTGGAAACACCATATATTTT
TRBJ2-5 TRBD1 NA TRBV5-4 CASSNRDRGWETQYF TGTGCCAGCAGCAACCGGGACAGGGGATGGGAGACCCAGTACTTC
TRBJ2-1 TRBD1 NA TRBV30 CAWSFRDRVSNEQFF TGTGCCTGGAGTTTCCGGGACAGGGTCTCCAATGAGCAGTTCTTC
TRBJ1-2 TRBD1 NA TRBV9 CASSVGGQINYGYTF TGTGCCAGCAGCGTAGGGGGACAGATTAACTATGGCTACACCTTC
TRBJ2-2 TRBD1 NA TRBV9 CASSDGQDHGELFF TGTGCCAGCAGCGATGGACAGGACCACGGGGAGCTGTTTTTT
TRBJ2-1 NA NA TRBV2 CASILGPYNEQFF TGTGCCAGCATTCTTGGTCCCTACAATGAGCAGTTCTTC
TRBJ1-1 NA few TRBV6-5 CASSQGGNTEAFF TGTGCCAGCAGCCAAGGGGGGAACACTGAAGCTTTCTTT
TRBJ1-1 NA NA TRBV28 CASSPSPGEYHTEAFF TGTGCCAGCAGCCCATCCCCAGGGGAGTATCACACTGAAGCTTTCTTT